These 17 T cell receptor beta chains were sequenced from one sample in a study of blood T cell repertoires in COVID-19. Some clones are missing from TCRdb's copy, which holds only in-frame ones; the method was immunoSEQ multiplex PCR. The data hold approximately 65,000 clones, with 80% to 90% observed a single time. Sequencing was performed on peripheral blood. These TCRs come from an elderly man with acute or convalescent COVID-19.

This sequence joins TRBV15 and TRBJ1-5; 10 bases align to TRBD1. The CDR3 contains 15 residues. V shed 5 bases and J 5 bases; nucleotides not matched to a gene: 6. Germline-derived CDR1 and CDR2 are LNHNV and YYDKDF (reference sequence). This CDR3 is CATSLGTGAYQPQHF. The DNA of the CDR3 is TGTGCCACCAGCTTAGGGACAGGGGCCTATCAGCCCCAGCATTTT.

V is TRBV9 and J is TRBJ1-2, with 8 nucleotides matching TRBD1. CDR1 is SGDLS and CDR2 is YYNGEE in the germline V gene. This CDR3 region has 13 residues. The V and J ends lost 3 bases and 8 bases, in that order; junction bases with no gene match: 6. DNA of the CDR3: TGTGCCAGCAGCGCCACAGGGGGAAAAGGCTACACCTTC. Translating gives CASSATGGKGYTF.

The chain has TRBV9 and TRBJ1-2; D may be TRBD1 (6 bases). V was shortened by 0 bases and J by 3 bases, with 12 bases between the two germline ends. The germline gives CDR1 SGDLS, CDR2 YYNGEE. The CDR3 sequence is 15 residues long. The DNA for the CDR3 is TGTGCCAGCAGCGTAGCAGGGGCGCAGGACTATGGCTACACCTTC. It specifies CASSVAGAQDYGYTF.

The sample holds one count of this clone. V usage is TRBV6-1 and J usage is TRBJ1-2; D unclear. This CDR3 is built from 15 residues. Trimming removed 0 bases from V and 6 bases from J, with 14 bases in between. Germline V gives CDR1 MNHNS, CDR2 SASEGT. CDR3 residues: CASSEAGARLDGYTF. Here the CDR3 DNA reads TGTGCCAGCAGTGAAGCTGGAGCACGTCTGGATGGCTACACCTTC.

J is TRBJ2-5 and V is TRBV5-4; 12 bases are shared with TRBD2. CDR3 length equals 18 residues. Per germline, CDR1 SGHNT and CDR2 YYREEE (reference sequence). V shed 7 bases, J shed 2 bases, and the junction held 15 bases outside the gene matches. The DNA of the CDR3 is TGTGCCAGCGGTTTCTTCCGGACTAGCGGGACAAAACAAGAGACCCAGTACTTC. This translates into CASGFFRTSGTKQETQYF.

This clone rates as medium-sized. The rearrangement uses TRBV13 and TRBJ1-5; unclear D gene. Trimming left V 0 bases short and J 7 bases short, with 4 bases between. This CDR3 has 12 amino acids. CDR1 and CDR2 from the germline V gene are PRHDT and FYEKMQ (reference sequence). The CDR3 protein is CASSLGRQPQHF. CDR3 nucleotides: TGTGCCAGCAGCTTAGGGAGGCAGCCCCAGCATTTT.

The CDR3 DNA reads TGTGCCAGCAGCCTCGGGGGGAGCAGGGCGGACTCCGACGTCCAAGAGACCCAGTACTTC. Residues: CASSLGGSRADSDVQETQYF. This sequence joins TRBV3-1 (or the pseudogene TRBV3-2) and TRBJ2-5; TRBD2 agrees at 7 bases. This CDR3 contains 20 residues. Germline-derived CDR1 and CDR2 are LGHDT and YNNKEL (reference sequence). V shed 4 bases and J 1 base; nucleotides not matched to a gene: 21.

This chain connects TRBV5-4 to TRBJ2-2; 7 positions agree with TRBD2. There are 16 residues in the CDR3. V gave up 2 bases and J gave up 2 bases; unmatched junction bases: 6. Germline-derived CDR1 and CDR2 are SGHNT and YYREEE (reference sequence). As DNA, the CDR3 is TGTGCCAGCAGCTTCGGGCTAGCGGATAACACCGGGGAGCTGTTTTTT. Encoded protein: CASSFGLADNTGELFF.

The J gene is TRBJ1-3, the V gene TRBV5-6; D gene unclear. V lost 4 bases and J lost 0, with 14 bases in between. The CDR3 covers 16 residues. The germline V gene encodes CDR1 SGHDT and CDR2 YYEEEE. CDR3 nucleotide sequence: TGTGCCAGCAGCGCAAGACCCGGGAGCTCTGGAAACACCATATATTTT. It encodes CASSARPGSSGNTIYF. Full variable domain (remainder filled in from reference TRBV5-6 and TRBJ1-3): DAGVTQSPTHLIKTRGQQVTLRCSPKSGHDTVSWYQQALGQGPQFIFQYYEEEERQRGNFPDRFSGHQFPNYSSELNVNALLLGDSALYLCASSARPGSSGNTIYFGEGSWLTVV.

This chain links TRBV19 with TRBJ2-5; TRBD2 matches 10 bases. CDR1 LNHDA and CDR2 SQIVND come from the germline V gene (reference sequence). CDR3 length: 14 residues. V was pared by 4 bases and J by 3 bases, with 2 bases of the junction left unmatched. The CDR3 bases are TGTGCCAGTAGTAGCACTAGCGGGAAAGAGACCCAGTACTTC. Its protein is CASSSTSGKETQYF.

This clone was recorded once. CDR3 bases: TGTGCCAGCAGATCGACAGGGGGCGGGTACGAGCAGTACTTC. This sequence encodes CASRSTGGGYEQYF. The rearrangement links TRBV2 to TRBJ2-7, with 10 bases lining up with TRBD1. Germline V lookup: CDR1 SNHLY, CDR2 FYNNEI. Trimming took 6 bases from V and 4 from J; bases not matched to a gene: 6. CDR3 length equals 14 residues.

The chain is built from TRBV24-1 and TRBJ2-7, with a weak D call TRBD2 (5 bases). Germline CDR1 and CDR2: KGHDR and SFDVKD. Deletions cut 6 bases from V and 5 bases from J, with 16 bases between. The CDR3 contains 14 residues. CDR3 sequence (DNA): TGTGCCACCAGTATTGTGCCTAGCTACCACGAGCAGTACTTC. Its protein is CATSIVPSYHEQYF.

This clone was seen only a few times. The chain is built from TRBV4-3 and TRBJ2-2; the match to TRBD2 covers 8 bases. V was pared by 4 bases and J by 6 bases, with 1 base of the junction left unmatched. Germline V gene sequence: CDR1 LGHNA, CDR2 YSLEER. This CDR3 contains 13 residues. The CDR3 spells CASSRTSPGELFF. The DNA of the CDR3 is TGCGCCAGCAGCCGGACTAGCCCCGGGGAGCTGTTTTTT.

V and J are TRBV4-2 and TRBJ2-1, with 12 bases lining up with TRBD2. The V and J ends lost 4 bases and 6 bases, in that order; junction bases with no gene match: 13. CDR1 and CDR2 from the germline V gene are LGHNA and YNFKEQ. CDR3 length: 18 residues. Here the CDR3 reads CASSLNPGLLAGGNEQFF. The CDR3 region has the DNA TGTGCCAGCAGCCTTAACCCAGGATTACTAGCGGGAGGCAATGAGCAGTTCTTC.

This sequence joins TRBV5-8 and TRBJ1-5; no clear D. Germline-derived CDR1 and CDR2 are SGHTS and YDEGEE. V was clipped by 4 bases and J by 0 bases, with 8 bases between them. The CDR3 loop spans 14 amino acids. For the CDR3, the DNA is TGTGCCAGCAGCCGCGGCCTTAGCAATCAGCCCCAGCATTTT. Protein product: CASSRGLSNQPQHF. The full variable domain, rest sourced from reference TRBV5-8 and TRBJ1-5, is EAGVTQSPTHLIKTRGQQATLRCSPISGHTSVYWYQQALGLGLQFLLWYDEGEERNRGNFPPRFSGRQFPNYSSELNVNALELEDSALYLCASSRGLSNQPQHFGDGTRLSIL.

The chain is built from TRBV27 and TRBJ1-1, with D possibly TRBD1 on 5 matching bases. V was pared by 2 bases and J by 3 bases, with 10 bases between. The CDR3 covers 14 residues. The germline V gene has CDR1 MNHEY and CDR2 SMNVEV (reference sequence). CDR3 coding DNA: TGTGCCAGCAGTTTAGGGGGGGTTTACACTGAAGCTTTCTTT. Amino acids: CASSLGGVYTEAFF.

In nucleotides, the CDR3 is TGTGCCAGCAGCCAGGAATCACCATTTCAAACAGCGGTGAACACTGAAGCTTTCTTT. Residues: CASSQESPFQTAVNTEAFF. This rearrangement joins TRBV14 to TRBJ1-1; D gene uncertain. From germline, CDR1 is SGHDN and CDR2 FVKESK. This CDR3 is built from 19 residues. V was pared by 3 bases and J by 0 bases, with 23 bases between.